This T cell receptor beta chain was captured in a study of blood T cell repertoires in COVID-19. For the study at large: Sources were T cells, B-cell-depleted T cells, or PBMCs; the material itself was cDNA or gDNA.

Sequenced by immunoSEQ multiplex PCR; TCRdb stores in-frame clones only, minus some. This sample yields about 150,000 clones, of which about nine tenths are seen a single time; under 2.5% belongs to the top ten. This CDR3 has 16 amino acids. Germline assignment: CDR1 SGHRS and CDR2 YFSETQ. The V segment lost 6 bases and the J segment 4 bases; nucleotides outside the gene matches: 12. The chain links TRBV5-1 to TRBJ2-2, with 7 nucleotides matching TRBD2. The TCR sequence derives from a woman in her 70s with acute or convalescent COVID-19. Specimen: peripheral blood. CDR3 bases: TGCGCCAGCAAACAAACGGCGGGGGTCAGCACCGGGGAGCTGTTTTTT. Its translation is CASKQTAGVSTGELFF.